A single sample is the source of the 14 T cell receptor beta chains below, sequenced in a study of TIL therapy for anti-PD-1-resistant metastatic lung cancer. The sample's time point: pre-treatment sample, taken before nivolumab and TIL therapy. The immunoSEQ assay was v3. TCRdb's table, derived via immunoSEQ multiplex PCR, lists solely in-frame clones and lacks some. In the table there are tens of thousands of clones, 74% of which are singletons. The sequences come from blood, collected at baseline. These receptors were taken from a woman between 30 and 80 years old with non-small cell lung cancer.

The V and J genes are TRBV6-5 and TRBJ2-2; possibly TRBD2 for D (5 bases). CDR1 and CDR2 from the germline V gene are MNHEY and SVGAGI. The CDR3 runs 16 residues. Trimming shortened V by 2 bases and J by 4 bases, and 14 bases separated the two germline ends. The CDR3 sequence: CASSYRTSFGTGELFF. In DNA form, the CDR3 reads TGTGCCAGCAGTTACCGGACTTCGTTTGGCACCGGGGAGCTGTTTTTT.

V and J are TRBV5-1 and TRBJ2-1; 11 bases are shared with TRBD2. Germline V gives CDR1 SGHRS, CDR2 YFSETQ. The CDR3 is 15 amino acids. The J segment lost 4 bases and the V segment lost 4 bases, leaving 4 bases of the junction unmatched. CDR3 protein: CASSPGTSGYNEQFF. The CDR3, as DNA: TGCGCCAGCAGCCCAGGGACTAGCGGATACAATGAGCAGTTCTTC.

The V call is TRBV11-2, the J call TRBJ2-5, with D possibly TRBD1 on 5 matching bases. Germline V gene sequence: CDR1 SGHAT, CDR2 FQNNGV. CDR3 length: 15 residues. V lost 0 bases to trimming and J lost 5 bases, with 13 bases between them. The CDR3 nucleotides read TGTGCCAGCAGCTTAGAGGCGACAGAAAGGGAGACCCAGTACTTC. This encodes CASSLEATERETQYF.

This chain connects TRBV2 to TRBJ2-5, with a weak D call TRBD1 (6 bases). The CDR3 is 15 residues long. V was pared by 6 bases and J by 6 bases, with 20 bases between. Germline CDR1 is SNHLY and CDR2 is FYNNEI. For the CDR3, the DNA is TGTGCCAGCAGATATCTTGGGGGCAGTGAGCAGACCCAGTACTTC. This encodes CASRYLGGSEQTQYF.

The chain has TRBV30 and TRBJ1-3; D unresolved. The germline V gene encodes CDR1 GTSNPN and CDR2 SVGIG (reference sequence). The CDR3 covers 15 residues. Deletions cut 4 bases from V and 0 bases from J, with 13 bases between. This CDR3 is CAWTPAGSSGNTIYF. The CDR3 DNA reads as TGTGCCTGGACCCCGGCGGGGAGCTCTGGAAACACCATATATTTT.

The V call is TRBV7-9, the J call TRBJ1-1; D gene ambiguous. CDR3 length: 13 amino acids. V lost 5 bases and J lost 4, with 11 bases in between. In germline, CDR1 is SEHNR, CDR2 FQNEAQ (reference sequence). CDR3 in DNA: TGTGCCAGCAGCCGCTACGGGAGCACTGAAGCTTTCTTT. Protein: CASSRYGSTEAFF.

This chain connects TRBV6-4 to TRBJ2-4, with TRBD2 matching 11 bases. CDR3 size: 17 residues. The junction had 13 bases not matched to a gene; V was cut back by 10 bases and J by 2 bases. The germline CDR1 and CDR2 sequences are MRHNA and SNTAGT. The CDR3 region has the DNA TGTGCCACACCGGGACTAGCGGAGCCCCGGACCAAAAACATTCAGTACTTC. Translating it yields CATPGLAEPRTKNIQYF.

V gene TRBV6-1 combines with J gene TRBJ1-5, with D possibly being TRBD1 (5 bases). The CDR3 loop spans 12 amino acids. Germline V CDR1 and CDR2: MNHNS, SASEGT. As DNA, the CDR3 is TGTGCGACGGGGGTCTGGGATCAGCCCCAGCATTTT. This translates into CATGVWDQPQHF.

Only a few counts were recorded for this clone. This sequence joins TRBV2 and TRBJ2-2; D gene uncertain. V gave up 6 bases and J gave up 1 base, with 9 bases separating them. CDR1 and CDR2 (germline): SNHLY, FYNNEI. This CDR3 has 14 amino acids. For the CDR3, the DNA is TGTGCCAGCAGCGGAGCGAGGAACACCGGGGAGCTGTTTTTT. Its protein is CASSGARNTGELFF.

V usage is TRBV2 and J usage is TRBJ1-5; 7 positions match TRBD1. The CDR3 covers 13 residues. After removal of 6 bases from V and 9 bases from J, the junction contained 8 bases not matched to a gene. Per germline, CDR1 SNHLY and CDR2 FYNNEI. The CDR3 nucleotides are TGTGCCAGCAGCGACAGGGTGGTAGGGCCCCAGCATTTT. It codes for CASSDRVVGPQHF. The full variable domain, its missing parts supplied by reference TRBV2 and TRBJ1-5, is EPEVTQTPSHQVTQMGQEVILRCVPISNHLYFYWYRQILGQKVEFLVSFYNNEISEKSEIFDDQFSVERPDGSNFTLKIRSTKLEDSAMYFCASSDRVVGPQHFGDGTRLSIL.

The CDR3 DNA sequence: TGTGCCAGCAGCTTAGATCGAAGTTCCGCTGAAGCTTTCTTT. It translates to CASSLDRSSAEAFF. This chain uses TRBV11-2 with TRBJ1-1; no reliable D call. The germline V gene encodes CDR1 SGHAT and CDR2 FQNNGV. The CDR3 runs 14 residues. Trimming removed 0 bases at V and 6 bases at J, with 11 bases between. Complete variable domain (other parts from reference TRBV11-2 and TRBJ1-1): EAGVAQSPRYKIIEKRQSVAFWCNPISGHATLYWYQQILGQGPKLLIQFQNNGVVDDSQLPKDRFSAERLKGVDSTLKIQPAKLEDSAVYLCASSLDRSSAEAFFGQGTRLTVV.

This clone was seen just once. This chain connects TRBV30 to TRBJ2-3; D remains unclear. Trimming shortened V by 3 bases and J by 6 bases, and 10 bases separated the two germline ends. Germline loops: CDR1 GTSNPN, CDR2 SVGIG (reference sequence). This CDR3 comprises 12 residues. CDR3 in amino acids: CAWSLRSDTQYF. In DNA form, the CDR3 reads TGTGCCTGGAGCCTCCGTAGTGATACGCAGTATTTT.

The chain joins TRBV2 to TRBJ1-4; TRBD1 might be the D (5 bases). This CDR3 region has 14 residues. Germline loops: CDR1 SNHLY, CDR2 FYNNEI. V was clipped by 5 bases and J by 3 bases, with 10 bases between them. In nucleotides, the CDR3 is TGTGCCAGCAGTAGAGACAGTGCTAATGAAAAACTGTTTTTT. It translates to CASSRDSANEKLFF. Full variable domain (outside the CDR3, taken from reference TRBV2 and TRBJ1-4): EPEVTQTPSHQVTQMGQEVILRCVPISNHLYFYWYRQILGQKVEFLVSFYNNEISEKSEIFDDQFSVERPDGSNFTLKIRSTKLEDSAMYFCASSRDSANEKLFFGSGTQLSVL.

This clone came up once. The chain joins TRBV6-6 to TRBJ2-2, with D perhaps TRBD2 (5 bases). The germline V gene has CDR1 MNHNY and CDR2 SVGAGI (reference sequence). The CDR3 length is 14 residues. V dropped 10 bases and J dropped 1 base, with 13 bases sitting between them. CDR3 sequence reads: CATRQGRNTGELFF. DNA of the CDR3: TGTGCCACCCGCCAAGGGAGGAACACCGGGGAGCTGTTTTTT.